The 21 T cell receptor beta chains below all came from one sample that was sequenced in a study of cytomegalovirus exposure and HLA in healthy donors. The PCR made use of 60 Vbeta and 13 Jbeta primers. Generated by immunoSEQ multiplex PCR, the TCRdb table keeps only in-frame clones and is missing some. The sample yields 150,000 to 200,000 clones, 82% seen once. Material: PBMCs. The source is a woman between 18 and 30 years old in good health and CMV-seronegative.

About this clone itself: Because the CDR3's place on the DNA is in doubt, the DNA is left out and the CDR3 is given as listed by TCRdb. The rearrangement links TRBV10-2 to TRBJ1-2; the table's TRBD1 call for D was not verified on the DNA. From its first to its last residue, the CDR3 has 16 amino acids. The germline CDR1 and CDR2 sequences are WSHSY and SAAADI. The CDR3 loop reads CASSSSDSALNYGYTF.

The chain joins TRBV6-1 to TRBJ2-1, with 7 bases identical to TRBD1. The germline V gene encodes CDR1 MNHNS and CDR2 SASEGT. Trimming took 7 bases from V and 3 from J; bases not matched to a gene: 9. This CDR3 has 15 amino acids. CDR3 protein: CASTLRDSLYNEQFF. In nucleotides, the CDR3 is TGTGCCAGCACTCTCCGGGACAGCCTCTACAATGAGCAGTTCTTC.

The V gene is TRBV15, the J gene TRBJ2-1; maybe TRBD1 (6 bases). The CDR3 loop spans 16 amino acids. Trimming took off 2 bases at V and 7 bases at J, with 18 bases between the two ends. CDR1 is LNHNV and CDR2 is YYDKDF in the germline V gene (reference sequence). CDR3 coding DNA: TGTGCCACCAGCAGATTTGGGACATCAAACGGGAATGAGCAGTTCTTC. Its protein product is CATSRFGTSNGNEQFF.

This chain links TRBV7-9 with TRBJ1-1, with a possible D match to TRBD1 (6 bases). The CDR3 consists of 16 residues. V lost 4 bases to trimming and J lost 2 bases, with 17 bases between them. CDR1 and CDR2 (germline): SEHNR, FQNEAQ (reference sequence). CDR3 sequence (DNA): TGTGCCAGCAGCTCACTTCGACAGGCCGGTAACACTGAAGCTTTCTTT. It yields the protein CASSSLRQAGNTEAFF.

The chain joins TRBV6-5 to TRBJ2-7; 9 bases map to TRBD2. Losses at the gene ends were 4 bases for V and 3 bases for J; bases not matched to a gene: 7. The CDR3 spans 15 residues. Germline CDR1 and CDR2: MNHEY and SVGAGI. CDR3 protein: CASSSPKAGGYEQYF. The CDR3 DNA reads TGTGCCAGCAGTTCCCCTAAAGCGGGGGGCTACGAGCAGTACTTC.

This clone was observed once. The V and J genes are TRBV5-1 and TRBJ1-1, with 7 positions matching TRBD1. Germline values: CDR1 SGHRS, CDR2 YFSETQ. The CDR3 runs 14 residues. V gave up 4 bases and J gave up 3 bases; unmatched junction bases: 6. The CDR3 DNA follows: TGCGCCAGCAGCCCCCAGGGGGGAGACACTGAAGCTTTCTTT. Translated, it gives CASSPQGGDTEAFF.

This clone was seen more than once but under ten times. Other DNA variants within this sample encode the same CDR3. The gene calls are TRBV5-1 and TRBJ1-1; perhaps TRBD1 as D (5 bases). V lost 2 bases to trimming and J lost 5 bases, with 10 bases between them. In germline, CDR1 is SGHRS, CDR2 YFSETQ. The CDR3 spans 13 residues. In DNA form, the CDR3 reads TGCGCCAGCAGCTTCACGGGGGAGACTGAAGCTTTCTTT. It translates to CASSFTGETEAFF.

This CDR3 is CASSHSPGTAVKANYGYTF. For the CDR3, the DNA is TGCGCCAGCAGTCACTCACCCGGGACAGCCGTTAAAGCTAACTATGGCTACACCTTC. The chain combines TRBV23-1 with TRBJ1-2; 7 bases match TRBD1. TRBV23-1 counts as an open reading frame of uncertain function. The CDR3 extends over 19 amino acids. Losses at the gene ends were 3 bases for V and 0 bases for J; bases not matched to a gene: 16.

This rearrangement joins TRBV7-6 to TRBJ2-3; no definite D call. The CDR3 has 11 residues. Germline-derived CDR1 and CDR2 are SGHVS and FNYEAQ. Trimming shortened V by 3 bases and J by 4 bases, and 2 bases separated the two germline ends. The CDR3 loop reads CASSFADTQYF. DNA of the CDR3: TGTGCCAGCAGCTTCGCAGATACGCAGTATTTT.

This chain links TRBV5-4 with TRBJ2-7, with D perhaps TRBD1 (6 bases). The germline V and J ends were trimmed by 6 bases and 5 bases, with 15 bases remaining between them. Germline assignment: CDR1 SGHNT and CDR2 YYREEE (reference sequence). The CDR3 has 13 residues. In nucleotides, the CDR3 is TGTGCCAGCAAGACCCAGGGGAACCACGAGCAGTACTTC. Protein: CASKTQGNHEQYF. Complete variable domain (other parts from reference TRBV5-4 and TRBJ2-7): ETGVTQSPTHLIKTRGQQVTLRCSSQSGHNTVSWYQQALGQGPQFIFQYYREEENGRGNFPPRFSGLQFPNYSSELNVNALELDDSALYLCASKTQGNHEQYFGPGTRLTVT.

The rearrangement joins TRBV5-1 to TRBJ1-2; 10 bases map to TRBD1. Germline CDR1 SGHRS, CDR2 YFSETQ. Germline trimming cut 4 bases from V and 2 bases from J; bases unmatched to any gene: 8. CDR3 length: 16 amino acids. CDR3 region: CASSIAGTGVNYGYTF. The CDR3 nucleotides read TGCGCCAGCAGCATCGCCGGGACAGGGGTGAACTATGGCTACACCTTC.

CDR3 region: CASSSRGRTNTGELFF. Written as DNA, the CDR3 is TGTGCCAGCAGTTCCAGGGGGCGCACGAACACCGGGGAGCTGTTTTTT. The chain combines TRBV6-5 with TRBJ2-2; 8 nucleotides agree with TRBD1. Germline lookup yields CDR1 MNHEY and CDR2 SVGAGI. This CDR3 has 16 residues. The trim removed 4 bases at V and 0 bases at J, leaving 4 bases unmatched.

The J gene is TRBJ2-5, the V gene TRBV7-9; 8 bases fit TRBD1. Germline CDR1 is SEHNR and CDR2 is FQNEAQ (reference sequence). V dropped 4 bases and J dropped 3; count of bases not matched to a gene: 10. This CDR3 is built from 16 residues. Here the CDR3 DNA reads TGTGCCAGCAGCTCCCGTAACCAGGGGGCGGAAGAGACCCAGTACTTC. Translated: CASSSRNQGAEETQYF.

The chain couples TRBV4-2 to TRBJ1-2, with 7 bases identical to TRBD1. The trim removed 3 bases at V and 2 bases at J, leaving 3 bases unmatched. The CDR3 length is 14 residues. CDR1 is LGHNA, CDR2 YNFKEQ, per germline. The CDR3 loop is CASSHGTANYGYTF. The CDR3 DNA follows: TGTGCCAGCAGCCATGGGACAGCGAACTATGGCTACACCTTC.

The V and J genes are TRBV7-9 and TRBJ1-1, with TRBD1 matching 9 bases. This CDR3 spans 14 amino acids. V was clipped by 5 bases and J by 7 bases; unmatched bases: 8. Germline CDR1 SEHNR, CDR2 FQNEAQ (reference sequence). Written as DNA, the CDR3 is TGTGCCAGCAGCCCGGGGACAGGGCCGGATGAAGCTTTCTTT. Translating gives CASSPGTGPDEAFF.

This clone was observed a few times. The chain carries TRBV5-1 and TRBJ2-3; D ambiguous. There are 12 residues in the CDR3. Germline loops: CDR1 SGHRS, CDR2 YFSETQ. Between the trimmed V and J ends, which lost 7 bases and 4 bases, there was a span of 10 bases. In nucleotides, the CDR3 is TGCGCCAGCGGATTGGTCGCAGATACGCAGTATTTT. This codes for CASGLVADTQYF.

This chain uses TRBV29-1 with TRBJ2-7; the match to TRBD2 covers 9 bases. The CDR3 loop spans 15 amino acids. With V trimmed by 0 bases and J by 1 base, 4 bases remained unmatched. From germline, CDR1 is SQVTM and CDR2 ANQGSEA. This chain's CDR3 is CSVEDPAGGSYEQYF. CDR3 nucleotides: TGCAGCGTTGAAGATCCGGCGGGAGGGTCCTACGAGCAGTACTTC.

The rearrangement uses TRBV10-2 and TRBJ2-7; D is perhaps TRBD1 (6 bases). Trimming stripped 5 bases from V and 4 bases from J, with 12 bases between. There are 13 residues in the CDR3. In germline, CDR1 is WSHSY, CDR2 SAAADI. The DNA for the CDR3 is TGCGCCAGCAGTACGACAGGAGGTTACGAGCAGTACTTC. This encodes CASSTTGGYEQYF.

The V call is TRBV7-2, the J call TRBJ2-7; 10 bases match TRBD2. The CDR3 sequence is 16 residues long. With 1 base clipped from V and 1 base from J, the junction kept 4 bases outside the gene matches. Germline V CDR1 and CDR2: SGHTA, FQGNSA. The CDR3 here is CASSLVPAGGSYEQYF. The CDR3 DNA reads TGTGCCAGCAGCTTAGTGCCAGCGGGAGGGTCCTACGAGCAGTACTTC.

V usage is TRBV27 and J usage is TRBJ1-1; no firm D call. Germline values: CDR1 MNHEY, CDR2 SMNVEV (reference sequence). This CDR3 spans 15 amino acids. V shed 7 bases and J shed 4 bases, with 19 bases lying between them. CDR3 amino acids: CASIRSRLVATEAFF. CDR3 in DNA: TGTGCCAGCATTCGCTCCCGACTGGTCGCCACTGAAGCTTTCTTT.

The chain uses TRBV13 and TRBJ1-5; D gene uncertain. V was clipped by 8 bases and J by 4 bases, with 9 bases between them. The CDR3 runs 12 residues. Germline CDR1 and CDR2: PRHDT and FYEKMQ (reference sequence). CDR3 residues: CASGLSNQPQHF. CDR3 coding DNA: TGTGCCAGCGGCCTCTCTAATCAGCCCCAGCATTTT.